The TCR beta chain described here comes from a study of cytomegalovirus exposure and HLA in healthy donors. Trimming removed 3 bases from V and 4 bases from J, with 12 bases in between. CDR3 length: 14 residues. Germline CDR1 MGHRA, CDR2 YSYEKL. Vbeta (60) and Jbeta (13) primers were used in the PCR. Produced via immunoSEQ multiplex PCR; TCRdb's table is partial and in-frame only. The sample contains about 160,000 clones, about 80% of which appear only once. Donors were ostensibly healthy at sampling, although undocumented immune exposures were probable. The sequenced sample consisted of PBMCs. This chain joins TRBV4-1 and TRBJ1-1; D gene uncertain. The clonotype comes from a female donor in good health and CMV-seronegative. The DNA for the CDR3 is TGCGCCAGCAGCCAGTCTAGAGGTATCACTGAAGCTTTCTTT. Protein: CASSQSRGITEAFF.